One sample yielded the 13 T cell receptor beta chains listed below, sequenced in a study of blood T cell repertoires in COVID-19. The data were produced by immunoSEQ multiplex PCR, yet TCRdb's version contains in-frame clones alone and is incomplete. The profile shows around 380,000 clones, around 87% of them singletons. The sequenced material came from PBMCs or T cells enriched from blood (not recorded which). These receptors were taken from a man aged 25 to 40 who had recovered from COVID-19.

The chain joins TRBV5-1 to TRBJ1-2; D perhaps matches TRBD1 (5 bases). The CDR3 runs to 14 residues. The germline V and J ends were trimmed by 1 base and 3 bases, with 10 bases remaining between them. Germline-derived CDR1 and CDR2 are SGHRS and YFSETQ. The CDR3: CASSLPDSYYGYTF. Here the CDR3 DNA reads TGCGCCAGCAGCTTGCCAGACAGCTACTATGGCTACACCTTC.

The chain combines TRBV28 with TRBJ2-1; D is unclear. Trimming removed 3 bases from V and 6 bases from J, with 15 bases in between. The CDR3 is 15 amino acids. Germline V lookup: CDR1 MDHEN, CDR2 SYDVKM. The CDR3 DNA reads TGTGCCAGCAGTTTTATGGCCCGAGGTGGCAATGAGCAGTTCTTC. Protein product: CASSFMARGGNEQFF.

This chain joins TRBV7-3 and TRBJ1-5; D is ambiguous. Germline values: CDR1 SGHTA, CDR2 FQGTGA. Trimming left V 0 bases short and J 7 bases short, with 13 bases between. The CDR3 runs 15 residues. CDR3 loop: CASSLTYLAGQPQHF. The DNA of the CDR3 is TGTGCCAGCAGCTTAACGTACCTGGCCGGGCAGCCCCAGCATTTT.

The chain combines TRBV19 with TRBJ1-4, with a weak D call TRBD1 (6 bases). The CDR3 covers 15 residues. V lost 5 bases and J lost 4, with 14 bases in between. The germline V gene encodes CDR1 LNHDA and CDR2 SQIVND (reference sequence). CDR3: CASSSRTALNEKLFF. The CDR3, as DNA: TGTGCCAGTAGTTCCAGGACAGCCCTTAATGAAAAACTGTTTTTT.

V is TRBV19 and J is TRBJ1-4, with a weak D call TRBD1 (6 bases). V dropped 4 bases and J dropped 8 bases, with 14 bases sitting between them. The CDR3 runs to 14 residues. Germline-derived CDR1 and CDR2 are LNHDA and SQIVND (reference sequence). The CDR3: CASSTRGTWEKLFF. Written as DNA, the CDR3 is TGTGCCAGTAGTACCAGGGGAACTTGGGAAAAACTGTTTTTT.

This clone was recorded a few times. The chain is built from TRBV5-1 and TRBJ2-7; maybe TRBD1 (6 bases). The germline V gene has CDR1 SGHRS and CDR2 YFSETQ. Trimming removed 2 bases at V and 7 bases at J, with 13 bases between. The CDR3 is 13 amino acids. The DNA of the CDR3 is TGCGCCAGCAGCTTCGGGGACATCGCTGAGCAGTACTTC. It translates to CASSFGDIAEQYF.

J is TRBJ2-7 and V is TRBV6-1, with 10 bases lining up with TRBD1. The CDR3 totals 16 residues. Germline-derived CDR1 and CDR2 are MNHNS and SASEGT. The V segment lost 1 base and the J segment 1 base; nucleotides outside the gene matches: 4. The CDR3 spells CASSEDDRGRSYEQYF. The CDR3 bases are TGTGCCAGCAGTGAAGATGACAGGGGGCGGTCCTACGAGCAGTACTTC.

Only a few counts were recorded for this clone. This sample includes further DNA sequences coding for the same CDR3. V gene TRBV19 combines with J gene TRBJ1-1, with 8 positions matching TRBD1. The CDR3 spans 15 residues. The V and J ends lost 5 bases and 0 bases, in that order; junction bases with no gene match: 5. Germline loops: CDR1 LNHDA, CDR2 SQIVND (reference sequence). The CDR3 region has the DNA TGTGCCAGTAGTGCTCGACAGGGGATGAACACTGAAGCTTTCTTT. Translation gives CASSARQGMNTEAFF.

Here the CDR3 reads CASNRQLSLELFF. Written as DNA, the CDR3 is TGTGCCAGCAATCGGCAGCTCAGTCTAGAACTGTTTTTT. The V call is TRBV2, the J call TRBJ1-4; D gene unclear. This CDR3 is built from 13 residues. V was cut by 7 bases and J by 12 bases, with 18 bases left in between. Germline-derived CDR1 and CDR2 are SNHLY and FYNNEI.

V and J are TRBV29-1 and TRBJ1-1; 7 bases align to TRBD1. The ends lost 6 bases at V and 4 bases at J; junction bases unmatched: 8. The CDR3 runs 13 residues. Germline V gene lookup returns CDR1 SQVTM and CDR2 ANQGSEA. CDR3 bases: TGCAGCGTACGACAGGGTTTGGTCACTGAAGCTTTCTTT. This sequence encodes CSVRQGLVTEAFF.

The chain links TRBV19 to TRBJ1-4; D might be TRBD1 (5 bases). Germline CDR1 is LNHDA and CDR2 is SQIVND (reference sequence). The CDR3 contains 15 residues. The V and J ends lost 5 bases and 8 bases respectively, with 18 bases between them. Here the CDR3 reads CASSFPSGGNEKLFF. CDR3 DNA sequence: TGTGCCAGTAGTTTTCCGAGCGGGGGGAACGAAAAACTGTTTTTT.

The V call is TRBV6-1, the J call TRBJ1-1; D may be TRBD1 (5 bases). Trimming shortened V by 1 base and J by 0 bases, and 12 bases separated the two germline ends. This CDR3 comprises 16 residues. Per germline, CDR1 MNHNS and CDR2 SASEGT. In DNA, the CDR3 is TGTGCCAGCAGTGAAGGGGTTGGGGGGATGAACACTGAAGCTTTCTTT. It encodes CASSEGVGGMNTEAFF.

The chain links TRBV7-2 to TRBJ2-5; D remains ambiguous. The CDR3 consists of 13 residues. V was pared by 2 bases and J by 7 bases, with 11 bases between. Germline V CDR1 and CDR2: SGHTA, FQGNSA. For the CDR3, the DNA is TGTGCCAGCAGCTTACGGCTAGTGAGGACCCAGTACTTC. This translates into CASSLRLVRTQYF.